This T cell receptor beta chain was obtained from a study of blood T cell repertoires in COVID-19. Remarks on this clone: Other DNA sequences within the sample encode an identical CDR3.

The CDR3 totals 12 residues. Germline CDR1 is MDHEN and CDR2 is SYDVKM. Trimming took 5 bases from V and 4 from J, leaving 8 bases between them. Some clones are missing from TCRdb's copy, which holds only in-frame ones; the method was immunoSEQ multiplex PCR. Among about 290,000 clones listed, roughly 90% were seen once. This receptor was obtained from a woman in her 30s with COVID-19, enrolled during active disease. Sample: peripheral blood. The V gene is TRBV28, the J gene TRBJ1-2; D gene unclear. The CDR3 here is CASSPRGYGYTF. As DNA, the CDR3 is TGTGCCAGCAGTCCCCGGGGCTATGGCTACACCTTC.